This TCR beta chain was identified during a study of vaccination and CD4 T cells after COVID-19. Sequence data for DNA of cultured CD4+ T cells were generated by the Oncomine TCR Beta short-read assay. MiXCR, applied by TCRdb to the PCR reads, yields one record per CDR3 protein. The sample lists about 15,000 distinct CDR3 sequences; about three quarters were seen once. Worth noting for this clonotype: Its antigen is undetermined.

As to treatment: roughly ten-day PBMC culture with coronavirus spike peptide pools or control peptides (ViraFEST assay). Germline trimming cut 5 bases from V and 10 bases from J; bases unmatched to any gene: 11. Germline V gives CDR1 GTSNPN, CDR2 SVGIG (reference sequence). This CDR3 has 14 residues. The sequencing input was CD4+ T cells from blood, cultured in vitro. This chain uses TRBV30 with TRBJ1-6, with TRBD1 matching 7 bases. This clonotype was obtained from a human donor who had recovered from COVID-19. The CDR3 region has the DNA TGTGCCTGGGGCCAACAGGGGAAAGGCTCACCCCTCCACTTT. This translates into CAWGQQGKGSPLHF.